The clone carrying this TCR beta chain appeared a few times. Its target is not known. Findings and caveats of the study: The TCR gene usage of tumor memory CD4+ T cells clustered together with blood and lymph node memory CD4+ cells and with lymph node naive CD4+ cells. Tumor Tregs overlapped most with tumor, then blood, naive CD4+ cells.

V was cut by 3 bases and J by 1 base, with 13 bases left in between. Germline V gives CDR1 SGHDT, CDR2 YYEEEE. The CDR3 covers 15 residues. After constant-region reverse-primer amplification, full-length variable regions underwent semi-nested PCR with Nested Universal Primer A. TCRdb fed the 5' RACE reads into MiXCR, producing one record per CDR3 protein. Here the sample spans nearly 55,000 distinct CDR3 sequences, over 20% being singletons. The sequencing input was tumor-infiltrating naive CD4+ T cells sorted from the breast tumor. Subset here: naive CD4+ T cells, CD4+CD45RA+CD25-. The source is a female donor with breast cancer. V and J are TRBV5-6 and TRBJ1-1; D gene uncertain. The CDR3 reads CASSSYSPPNTEAFF. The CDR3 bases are TGTGCCAGCAGCTCGTACAGTCCCCCGAACACTGAAGCTTTCTTT.